Presented here are 27 T cell receptor beta chains from one specimen sequenced in a study of PD-1 blockade in mismatch repair-deficient tumors. TCRdb's copy holds only in-frame clones and misses some; the assay was immunoSEQ multiplex PCR. The sample yields around 130,000 clones, 88% seen once. The starting material was peripheral blood, obtained approximately 73 weeks after starting pembrolizumab. The receptors shown here come from an adult with mismatch repair-deficient cancer.

The V call is TRBV11-1, the J call TRBJ2-7; either TRBD1 or TRBD2 may fit D (5 bases each). CDR3 size: 14 residues. The V gene's germline CDR1 is SGHAT and CDR2 FQDESV (reference sequence). The V and J ends lost 5 bases and 2 bases respectively, with 13 bases between them. DNA of the CDR3: TGTGCCAGCAGCCATTCCGGGACCGCCTACGAGCAGTACTTC. It is translated as CASSHSGTAYEQYF.

The chain employs TRBV7-9 and TRBJ1-1; maybe TRBD1 (5 bases). Germline CDR1 is SEHNR and CDR2 is FQNEAQ (reference sequence). The CDR3 spans 14 residues. V was trimmed by 4 bases and J by 1 base, leaving 10 bases between them. CDR3 coding DNA: TGTGCCAGCAGCTATTCGACAGAGAACACTGAAGCTTTCTTT. Encoded protein: CASSYSTENTEAFF. The full variable domain, rest sourced from reference TRBV7-9 and TRBJ1-1, is DTGVSQNPRHKITKRGQNVTFRCDPISEHNRLYWYRQTLGQGPEFLTYFQNEAQLEKSRLLSDRFSAERPKGSFSTLEIQRTEQGDSAMYLCASSYSTENTEAFFGQGTRLTVV.

This clone was seen once. CDR3 DNA sequence: TGTGCCAGCAGCCCCGTTGTCTACGAGCAGTACTTC. Protein: CASSPVVYEQYF. The chain links TRBV7-9 to TRBJ2-7; D remains unclear. Deletions cut 5 bases from V and 3 bases from J, with 8 bases between. The germline CDR1 and CDR2 sequences are SEHNR and FQNEAQ (reference sequence). This CDR3 region has 12 residues.

The CDR3: CASSLKLAGNTGELFF. As DNA, the CDR3 is TGTGCCAGCAGTTTAAAGCTAGCGGGAAACACCGGGGAGCTGTTTTTT. The chain couples TRBV28 to TRBJ2-2, with 9 bases aligning to TRBD2. Germline V gives CDR1 MDHEN, CDR2 SYDVKM. This CDR3 comprises 16 residues. V trimming: 2 bases; J trimming: 2 bases; junction bases outside the gene matches: 3.

This chain joins TRBV7-6 and TRBJ1-4; 9 bases are shared with TRBD1. Germline V CDR1 and CDR2: SGHVS, FNYEAQ. J lost 5 bases, V lost 5 bases, and 9 bases had no gene match. CDR3 length: 16 amino acids. The chain's CDR3 is CASSLTGGSSNEKLFF. The CDR3 bases are TGTGCCAGCAGCCTTACAGGGGGCTCCTCCAATGAAAAACTGTTTTTT.

The gene calls are TRBV28 and TRBJ2-1; D may be TRBD1 or TRBD2 (6 bases each). The CDR3 totals 14 residues. The germline CDR1 and CDR2 sequences are MDHEN and SYDVKM. V shed 6 bases and J shed 9 bases, with 18 bases lying between them. CDR3 nucleotides: TGTGCCAGCAGCTCACGCTGGGGGGCCATTGAGCAGTTCTTC. Translated: CASSSRWGAIEQFF.

V is TRBV7-2 and J is TRBJ2-3, with 10 bases matching TRBD2. Per the germline V gene, CDR1 is SGHTA and CDR2 is FQGNSA. The CDR3 has 15 residues. V lost 6 bases and J lost 5; bases outside the gene matches: 8. CDR3 region: CASSLTSGREDTQYF. As DNA, the CDR3 is TGTGCCAGCAGTCTGACTAGCGGGCGGGAAGATACGCAGTATTTT.

J is TRBJ2-1 and V is TRBV11-2; 7 bases are shared with TRBD2. The CDR3 runs to 16 residues. The germline CDR1 and CDR2 sequences are SGHAT and FQNNGV. J gave up 0 bases and V 1 base, and 3 bases lay outside the gene matches. Written as DNA, the CDR3 is TGTGCCAGCAGCTTAGCTGTAGCGGGCTCCTACAATGAGCAGTTCTTC. It specifies CASSLAVAGSYNEQFF.

A single count supports this clone. The genes are TRBV6-6 and TRBJ2-7, with TRBD1 matching over 8 bases. This CDR3 comprises 14 residues. CDR1 is MNHNY and CDR2 is SVGAGI in the germline V gene (reference sequence). V dropped 5 bases and J dropped 3; count of bases not matched to a gene: 6. The CDR3: CASSLDRDLYEQYF. The DNA for the CDR3 is TGTGCCAGCAGTCTGGACAGGGACCTCTACGAGCAGTACTTC.

The chain joins TRBV19 to TRBJ2-2; possible D gene TRBD1, 6 bases. The V end was cut by 4 bases, the J end by 1 base, with 7 bases between. Germline values: CDR1 LNHDA, CDR2 SQIVND (reference sequence). This CDR3 spans 14 amino acids. CDR3 sequence reads: CASSTGQNTGELFF. In DNA form, the CDR3 reads TGTGCCAGTAGTACGGGACAGAACACCGGGGAGCTGTTTTTT.

The V and J genes are TRBV6-5 and TRBJ2-5; D remains unclear. V lost 4 bases and J lost 3, with 3 bases in between. Germline V gene sequence: CDR1 MNHEY, CDR2 SVGAGI. The CDR3 is 11 amino acids. The CDR3 DNA sequence: TGTGCCAGCAGTTTAGAAGAGACCCAGTACTTC. Its translation is CASSLEETQYF.

The chain combines TRBV5-4 with TRBJ2-3; D is perhaps TRBD1 (7 bases). V lost 0 bases and J 2 bases, leaving 16 bases between the germline ends. This CDR3 has 17 residues. Germline CDR1 reads SGHNT; CDR2 reads YYREEE (reference sequence). The CDR3 region is CASSLAGGYTHTDTQYF. CDR3 coding DNA: TGTGCCAGCAGCTTGGCAGGGGGGTACACACACACAGATACGCAGTATTTT.

This clone was observed a handful of times. As DNA, the CDR3 is TGTGCCAGCAGCGACCAACAGGGGGGGAACACTGAAGCTTTCTTT. Protein: CASSDQQGGNTEAFF. The V call is TRBV9, the J call TRBJ1-1; TRBD1 matches at 8 bases. Germline CDR1 SGDLS, CDR2 YYNGEE. The trim removed 3 bases at V and 1 base at J, leaving 5 bases unmatched. The CDR3 is 15 amino acids.

As DNA, the CDR3 is TGTGCCAGTAGTGGTAGCGGGAGACCTACGAACACCGGGGAGCTGTTTTTT. This codes for CASSGSGRPTNTGELFF. The chain couples TRBV19 to TRBJ2-2, with 9 bases that match TRBD2. The germline gives CDR1 LNHDA, CDR2 SQIVND (reference sequence). The CDR3 is 17 amino acids. V lost 5 bases and J lost 0; bases outside the gene matches: 7.

The genes are TRBV29-1 and TRBJ2-3; weak D call: TRBD2 (5 bases). The V gene's germline CDR1 is SQVTM and CDR2 ANQGSEA. Trimming cost V 6 bases and J 3 bases, with 19 bases left between them. The CDR3 has 15 residues. The CDR3 is CSVPMGSGSTDTQYF. CDR3 in DNA: TGCAGCGTCCCCATGGGCAGCGGTAGTACAGATACGCAGTATTTT.

This clone was seen only once. This chain uses TRBV7-6 with TRBJ2-2, with TRBD1 matching 8 bases. Looked up from germline, CDR1 is SGHVS and CDR2 is FNYEAQ. The J segment lost 5 bases and the V segment lost 5 bases, leaving 7 bases of the junction unmatched. CDR3 size: 15 residues. CDR3 amino acids: CASSPGQGWTGELFF. CDR3 sequence (DNA): TGTGCCAGCAGCCCCGGACAGGGATGGACCGGGGAGCTGTTTTTT.

CDR3 nucleotides: TGTGCCAGCAGTTACTCGGACACTAACACTGAAGCTTTCTTT. This gives the protein CASSYSDTNTEAFF. The gene calls are TRBV6-6 and TRBJ1-1; TRBD1 is a possible D gene (5 bases). The CDR3 spans 14 residues. V lost 0 bases to trimming and J lost 2 bases, with 7 bases between them. From germline, CDR1 is MNHNY and CDR2 SVGAGI (reference sequence).

This clone was seen only once. J is TRBJ2-2 and V is TRBV6-5, with no clear D. V was shortened by 7 bases and J by 4 bases, with 16 bases between the two germline ends. Germline lookup yields CDR1 MNHEY and CDR2 SVGAGI. The CDR3 length is 15 residues. The CDR3 sequence: CASTLTLHVTGELFF. The DNA for the CDR3 is TGTGCCAGCACTTTAACCCTTCATGTCACCGGGGAGCTGTTTTTT.

The chain uses TRBV27 and TRBJ1-1; D not certain. The V gene lost 3 bases and the J gene lost 4 bases, with 3 bases spanning the gap. The CDR3 is 11 residues long. In germline, CDR1 is MNHEY, CDR2 SMNVEV (reference sequence). CDR3 DNA sequence: TGTGCCAGCAGTTTGGGCACTGAAGCTTTCTTT. The encoded protein is CASSLGTEAFF.

In its sample, this clone was seen a few times. This chain uses TRBV20-1 with TRBJ1-1; D is unclear. The V and J ends lost 6 bases and 7 bases respectively, with 3 bases between them. Germline CDR1 and CDR2: DFQATT and SNEGSKA (reference sequence). The CDR3 is made up of 8 amino acids. The CDR3 spells CSANEAFF. As DNA, the CDR3 is TGCAGTGCCAATGAAGCTTTCTTT.

In this sample, this clone turned up once. The chain is built from TRBV27 and TRBJ2-1; the match to TRBD2 covers 7 bases. V shed 5 bases and J 5 bases; nucleotides not matched to a gene: 12. The CDR3 has 16 residues. CDR1 is MNHEY and CDR2 is SMNVEV in the germline V gene (reference sequence). CDR3 protein: CASSLRPSGDHNEQFF. The CDR3 nucleotides are TGTGCCAGCAGTCTCAGACCTAGCGGAGACCACAATGAGCAGTTCTTC.

The chain is built from TRBV7-9 and TRBJ2-2; D not certain. Trimming removed 2 bases at V and 3 bases at J, with 7 bases between. This CDR3 has 14 residues. Germline-derived CDR1 and CDR2 are SEHNR and FQNEAQ (reference sequence). This CDR3 reads CASSLNTYTGELFF. The CDR3 region has the DNA TGTGCCAGCAGCTTAAACACATACACCGGGGAGCTGTTTTTT.

This rearrangement joins TRBV27 to TRBJ2-7, with TRBD1 as a possible D gene (6 bases). Germline values: CDR1 MNHEY, CDR2 SMNVEV (reference sequence). This CDR3 spans 14 amino acids. V was pared by 6 bases and J by 3 bases, with 15 bases between. CDR3 protein: CASRFQGSIYEQYF. DNA of the CDR3: TGTGCCAGCAGATTTCAGGGGTCAATCTACGAGCAGTACTTC.

The V gene is TRBV28, the J gene TRBJ2-1, with 14 bases identical to TRBD2. From germline, CDR1 is MDHEN and CDR2 SYDVKM. CDR3 length: 13 amino acids. The CDR3 DNA is TGTTCGACTGGGACTAGCGGGAGCTATGAGCAGTTCTTC. It codes for CSTGTSGSYEQFF.

The gene calls are TRBV5-6 and TRBJ2-6; the D is unclear. Looked up from germline, CDR1 is SGHDT and CDR2 is YYEEEE. Trimming left V 2 bases short and J 0 bases short, with 12 bases between. There are 17 residues in the CDR3. The CDR3 region has the DNA TGTGCCAGCAGCTTCTTTCGCACGGACTCTGGGGCCAACGTCCTGACTTTC. Translated: CASSFFRTDSGANVLTF.

The chain joins TRBV5-1 to TRBJ2-5; D unclear. Germline-derived CDR1 and CDR2 are SGHRS and YFSETQ. Trimming pared 0 bases from V and 2 bases from J, leaving 5 bases between. This CDR3 spans 13 amino acids. CDR3 region: CASSLAQQETQYF. In DNA form, the CDR3 reads TGCGCCAGCAGCTTGGCACAGCAAGAGACCCAGTACTTC.

The chain employs TRBV7-9 and TRBJ2-3; 9 bases are a match to TRBD1. Germline loops: CDR1 SEHNR, CDR2 FQNEAQ (reference sequence). The CDR3 sequence is 17 residues long. With 3 bases clipped from V and 3 bases from J, the junction kept 10 bases outside the gene matches. The CDR3 DNA reads TGTGCCAGCAGCTTCCTTTTATCGACAGGGGGAACAGATACGCAGTATTTT. It codes for CASSFLLSTGGTDTQYF. Looking up the rest from reference TRBV7-9 and TRBJ2-3 gives the full variable domain: DTGVSQNPRHKITKRGQNVTFRCDPISEHNRLYWYRQTLGQGPEFLTYFQNEAQLEKSRLLSDRFSAERPKGSFSTLEIQRTEQGDSAMYLCASSFLLSTGGTDTQYFGPGTRLTVL.